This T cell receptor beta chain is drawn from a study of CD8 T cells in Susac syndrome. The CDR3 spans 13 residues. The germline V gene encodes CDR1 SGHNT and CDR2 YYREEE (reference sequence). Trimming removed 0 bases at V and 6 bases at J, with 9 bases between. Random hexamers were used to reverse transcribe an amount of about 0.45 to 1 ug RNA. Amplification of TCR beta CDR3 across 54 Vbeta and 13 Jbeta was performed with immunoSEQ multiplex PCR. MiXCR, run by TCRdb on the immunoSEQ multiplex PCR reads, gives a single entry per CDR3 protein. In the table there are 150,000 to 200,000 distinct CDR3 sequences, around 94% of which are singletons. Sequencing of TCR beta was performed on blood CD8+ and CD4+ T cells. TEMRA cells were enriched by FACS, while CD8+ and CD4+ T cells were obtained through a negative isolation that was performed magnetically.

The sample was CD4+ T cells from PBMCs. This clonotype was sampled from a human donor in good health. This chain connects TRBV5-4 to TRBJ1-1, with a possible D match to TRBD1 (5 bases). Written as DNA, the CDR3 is TGTGCCAGCAGCTTGGAAAGGGGCGCTGAAGCTTTCTTT. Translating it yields CASSLERGAEAFF.